This T cell receptor beta chain was sequenced in a study of blood T cell repertoires in COVID-19. Study overall: Researchers got acute and convalescent COVID-19 samples from the United States, Italy and Spain. T cells, B-cell-depleted T cells, or PBMCs supplied cDNA or gDNA.

Sequencing used immunoSEQ multiplex PCR; TCRdb keeps in-frame clones, though not all of them. The data contain 130,000 to 150,000 clones, approximately 80% of them singletons. Trimming shortened V by 2 bases and J by 3 bases, and 17 bases separated the two germline ends. Germline CDR1 and CDR2: SGHTA and FQGTGA. CDR3 length equals 16 residues. This receptor was identified in an elderly woman with acute or convalescent COVID-19. The sample taken for sequencing was peripheral blood. The V gene is TRBV7-3, the J gene TRBJ2-7; no firm D call. The CDR3 protein is CASSLSSGSVNYEQYF. The CDR3 DNA reads as TGTGCCAGCAGCTTATCCTCAGGCTCCGTAAACTACGAGCAGTACTTC.